The T cell receptor (beta chain) under discussion was sequenced for a study of identical twins. A template switching step contributed a universal primer site, while unique molecular identifiers were present in the cDNA. TCRdb ran MiXCR on the 5' RACE reads and lists one entry per CDR3 protein. The repertoire holds 690,000 or so distinct CDR3 sequences, 8.5% to 9% seen once, with around 0.95% in the top ten. General study points: Twin-shared out-of-frame alpha sequences were enriched for low generation probability. Out-of-frame beta sequences exhibited a weaker degree of excess twin sharing.

This clonotype was recorded many times. Its antigen is unknown. This sample was also put to use in a study of yellow fever vaccine responses in identical twins.

Sequences were obtained from PBMCs. This receptor was identified in a woman under 30 in good health.

For the CDR3, the DNA is TGTGCCACCAGCCTGGGACAGCTCAATTCACCCCTCCACTTT. Translating gives CATSLGQLNSPLHF. This sequence joins TRBV15 and TRBJ1-6; 7 bases match TRBD1. The CDR3 sequence is 14 residues long. CDR1 and CDR2 (germline): LNHNV, YYDKDF (reference sequence). V shed 5 bases, J shed 7 bases, and the junction held 5 bases outside the gene matches.